This record concerns one T cell receptor beta chain sequence. As yet, its antigen is unknown. This sample is part of a study of T cells after yellow fever vaccination. Points from the study as a whole: Highly abundant clonotypes carried over from the bulk population could end up in FACS-sorted repertoires as contaminants. Some clonotypes were seen in both the CD4 and the CD8 compartments. These made up a small share and likely arose from convergent recombination. Booster sampling recovered most clones from primary vaccination (around 96% CD4, roughly 90% CD8).

For TCR, cDNA came from 5'RACE template switching, which added a universal primer site and UMIs. TCRdb redid the calling of the 5' RACE reads with MiXCR, one entry per CDR3 protein. This table has 300,000 to 400,000 distinct CDR3 sequences, 8.7% appearing once. Trimming pared 1 base from V and 4 bases from J, leaving 12 bases between. From germline, CDR1 is SGHNT and CDR2 YYREEE (reference sequence). The CDR3 runs 15 residues. The V gene is TRBV5-4, the J gene TRBJ1-3, with D tentatively TRBD1 (6 bases). The material was PBMCs, obtained on the day of the first yellow fever vaccination. This clonotype was obtained from a man between 18 and 29 years old who received the YFV17D yellow fever vaccine. CDR3 coding DNA: TGTGCCAGCAGCTTGTTCGCAGGGGTCGGAAACACCATATATTTT. Its protein product is CASSLFAGVGNTIYF.